The rows below give T cell receptor beta chains drawn from one sample of a study of blood T cell repertoires in COVID-19. Sequenced by immunoSEQ multiplex PCR; TCRdb stores in-frame clones only, minus some. This sample yields some 120,000 clones, of which approximately 88% are seen a single time; under 15% belongs to the top ten. Sequenced input: peripheral blood. Receptor source: a woman in her twenties or thirties who had recovered from COVID-19. CDR3s include the opening cysteine and the closing phenylalanine or tryptophan. Fields, in order: CDR3 protein, CDR3 DNA, clone size, D gene, J gene, V gene. A D gene is named only where the DNA matches it firmly. Only some rows state a clone size, as once, few, many or a class for expanded clones.

CSVGGDEQYF,TGCAGCGTCGGCGGGGACGAGCAGTACTTC,.,.,TRBJ2-7,TRBV29-1
CASSVLGGGITEAFF,TGTGCCAGCAGTGTTCTAGGGGGCGGGATCACTGAAGCTTTCTTT,.,TRBD1,TRBJ1-1,TRBV7-2
CASSDDLGLGNNEQFF,TGCGCCAGCAGTGACGATTTAGGACTAGGAAACAATGAGCAGTTCTTC,.,TRBD2,TRBJ2-1,TRBV10-1
CASSFYRGQETQYF,TGTGCCAGCTCATTTTACCGAGGCCAAGAGACCCAGTACTTC,.,.,TRBJ2-5,TRBV18
CASSPDRDTQYF,TGTGCCAGCTCACCGGACAGAGATACGCAGTATTTT,.,.,TRBJ2-3,TRBV18
CASQIKGGTEAFF,TGCGCCAGCCAAATAAAGGGGGGGACTGAAGCTTTCTTT,.,.,TRBJ1-1,TRBV5-1
CASREDSYNQPQHF,TGTGCCAGCAGAGAGGACAGCTACAATCAGCCCCAGCATTTT,once,.,TRBJ1-5,TRBV2
CASSIEAGHYGYTF,TGTGCCAGTAGTATAGAGGCAGGGCACTATGGCTACACCTTC,.,.,TRBJ1-2,TRBV19
CASSSTEVYEQYF,TGTGCCAGCAGCTCTACCGAGGTCTACGAGCAGTACTTC,few,.,TRBJ2-7,TRBV7-9
CASSLKAGNYEQYF,TGTGCCAGCAGCCTAAAGGCAGGTAACTACGAGCAGTACTTC,.,.,TRBJ2-7,TRBV7-2
CASSQVGGLNSRELFF,TGTGCCAGCAGCCAAGTTGGCGGGCTCAATTCTAGGGAGCTGTTTTTT,.,.,TRBJ2-2,TRBV14
CASSLVTGRAGTDTQYF,TGCGCCAGCAGCTTGGTGACCGGGAGGGCAGGCACAGATACGCAGTATTTT,.,TRBD2,TRBJ2-3,TRBV5-1
CASSDLGGATNEKLFF,TGTGCCAGCAGTGACTTGGGGGGAGCAACTAATGAAAAACTGTTTTTT,.,.,TRBJ1-4,TRBV25-1
CASSPTSASYNEQFF,TGCGCCAGCAGCCCCACTTCCGCCTCCTACAATGAGCAGTTCTTC,.,.,TRBJ2-1,TRBV10-2
CASSRFPGGPDGYTF,TGTGCCAGCAGTCGCTTCCCCGGGGGGCCGGATGGCTACACCTTC,.,.,TRBJ1-2,TRBV27
CASSLRTGARLTNYGYTF,TGCGCCAGCAGCTTGCGTACAGGAGCCCGATTGACTAACTATGGCTACACCTTC,.,.,TRBJ1-2,TRBV5-1
CASSYVSGVWNEQYF,TGTGCCAGCAGTTACGTATCAGGGGTTTGGAACGAGCAGTACTTC,once,.,TRBJ2-7,TRBV6-5
CASSFLEGQDYNSPLHF,TGTGCCAGCAGCTTCTTAGAGGGACAGGACTATAATTCACCCCTCCACTTT,.,TRBD1,TRBJ1-6,TRBV5-6
CASSLASSNQPQHF,TGTGCCAGCAGCCTCGCGAGCAGCAATCAGCCCCAGCATTTT,.,.,TRBJ1-5,TRBV6-6
CAIRQGAGNEQFF,TGTGCCATCAGGCAGGGGGCGGGCAATGAGCAGTTCTTC,few,TRBD1,TRBJ2-1,TRBV10-3
CASSDSSGHNEQFF,TGTGCCAGCAGTGACTCTAGCGGACACAATGAGCAGTTCTTC,.,.,TRBJ2-1,TRBV6-4
CASSLEGSGRSEQYF,TGTGCCAGCAGTTTAGAGGGTAGCGGGAGGTCGGAGCAGTACTTC,.,TRBD2,TRBJ2-7,TRBV27
CASSQEDRGRMNTEAFF,TGTGCCAGCAGCCAAGAGGACAGGGGCAGGATGAACACTGAAGCTTTCTTT,.,TRBD1,TRBJ1-1,TRBV3-1/TRBV3-2
CSATPAGGYTF,TGCAGTGCGACACCCGCGGGTGGCTACACCTTC,.,.,TRBJ1-2,TRBV20-1
CASSPRRHEGEKLFF,TGTGCCAGCTCACCAAGGCGTCACGAGGGTGAAAAACTGTTTTTT,.,.,TRBJ1-4,TRBV18
CASSTTGFQETQYF,TGTGCCAGCAGTACTACAGGGTTCCAAGAGACCCAGTACTTC,.,.,TRBJ2-5,TRBV7-2
CASSAGLVAGGPTQYF,TGTGCCAGCAGCGCGGGACTTGTAGCGGGGGGACCTACGCAGTATTTT,.,TRBD2,TRBJ2-3,TRBV5-4
CASRPTGGLNYGYTF,TGTGCCAGCAGACCGACAGGGGGGCTTAACTATGGCTACACCTTC,few,TRBD1,TRBJ1-2,TRBV2
CASSRTSRAGELFF,TGTGCCAGCAGCCGCACTAGCAGGGCCGGGGAGCTGTTTTTT,.,.,TRBJ2-2,TRBV5-6
CASSLVGGAYNTEAFF,TGTGCCAGCAGCTTAGTCGGTGGGGCTTACAACACTGAAGCTTTCTTT,many,.,TRBJ1-1,TRBV11-2
CASIHTGGANTEAFF,TGTGCCAGCATCCATACAGGGGGGGCGAACACTGAAGCTTTCTTT,.,TRBD1,TRBJ1-1,TRBV7-2
CASSGWEAFF,TGTGCCAGTAGTGGCTGGGAGGCTTTCTTT,.,.,TRBJ1-1,TRBV19
CASSPAGGGETQYF,TGTGCCAGCTCCCCCGCCGGGGGGGGAGAGACCCAGTACTTC,.,TRBD2,TRBJ2-5,TRBV25-1
CASTLGESNQPQHF,TGTGCCAGCACTCTCGGAGAAAGCAATCAGCCCCAGCATTTT,.,.,TRBJ1-5,TRBV2
CASSIAGQGNYEQYF,TGTGCCAGTAGTATAGCGGGACAGGGGAACTACGAGCAGTACTTC,.,TRBD1,TRBJ2-7,TRBV19
CASSPHRDRAGNEQFF,TGTGCCAGCAGCCCCCACCGGGACAGGGCCGGCAATGAGCAGTTCTTC,few,TRBD1,TRBJ2-1,TRBV7-8
CAGQERNGYTF,TGTGCCGGACAGGAAAGGAATGGCTACACCTTC,.,TRBD1,TRBJ1-2,TRBV6-5
CATTVGPGIINEQFF,TGTGCCACCACCGTGGGCCCAGGGATCATAAATGAGCAGTTCTTC,.,.,TRBJ2-1,TRBV15
CASRPDRKNSNQPQHF,TGTGCCAGCAGGCCGGACAGGAAAAATAGCAATCAGCCCCAGCATTTT,.,TRBD1,TRBJ1-5,TRBV27
CASSLLSLAGGPHEQFF,TGTGCCAGCAGTTTATTGAGTCTAGCGGGGGGGCCCCATGAGCAGTTCTTC,.,TRBD2,TRBJ2-1,TRBV27